Following are 27 T cell receptor beta chains from one sample sequenced in a study of Ad26.COV2.S vaccination and SARS-CoV-2 variants. Profiling relied on immunoSEQ multiplex PCR, and the TCRdb table lists in-frame clones only, not all of them. The data hold around 320,000 clones, with about 82% observed a single time. The treatment was: about 20 received Ad26.COV2.S at low or high dose, single or two shots; about 5 received placebo; per-sample allocation not given. Day 63 after the first vaccine or placebo injection was the time point for sampling. The specimen was peripheral blood, collected in a trial of Ad26.COV2.S vaccine versus placebo. The receptors were sampled from a person between 18 and 65 years old who received the Ad26.COV2.S COVID-19 vaccine or a placebo.

This clone has only one observation. The gene calls are TRBV18 and TRBJ2-1, with 8 bases identical to TRBD2. There are 15 residues in the CDR3. CDR1 is KGHSH, CDR2 LQKENI, per germline. The trim removed 6 bases at V and 4 bases at J, leaving 8 bases unmatched. The CDR3 DNA reads TGTGCCAGCTCGCATGACCTAGCGGGTTACAATGAGCAGTTCTTC. As protein: CASSHDLAGYNEQFF.

The chain has TRBV19 and TRBJ2-3, with 9 positions matching TRBD2. CDR1 LNHDA and CDR2 SQIVND come from the germline V gene (reference sequence). The CDR3 has 13 residues. Trimming cost V 7 bases and J 9 bases; bases outside gene matches: 8. CDR3 nucleotides: TGTGCCAGTACTAGCGGGAACTCACGAACGCAGTATTTT. It codes for CASTSGNSRTQYF.

The J gene is TRBJ2-5, the V gene TRBV5-1; D gene ambiguous. This CDR3 comprises 13 residues. V was clipped by 2 bases and J by 3 bases, with 8 bases between them. Germline V gene sequence: CDR1 SGHRS, CDR2 YFSETQ. The CDR3, as DNA: TGCGCCAGCAGCTTAGGCATGGAAGAGACCCAGTACTTC. Its protein product is CASSLGMEETQYF.

This sequence joins TRBV4-3 and TRBJ2-5, with TRBD1 identical over 8 bases. Trimming removed 3 bases from V and 3 bases from J; junction bases left unmatched: 3. Per the germline V gene, CDR1 is LGHNA and CDR2 is YSLEER. The CDR3 is 14 residues long. The CDR3 region has the DNA TGCGCCAGCAGCCAGTCGGACAGGGAAGAGACCCAGTACTTC. This encodes CASSQSDREETQYF.

This clone was detected only once. J is TRBJ1-2 and V is TRBV7-2; D perhaps matches TRBD1 (6 bases). The CDR3 is 14 residues long. Germline loops: CDR1 SGHTA, CDR2 FQGNSA. The germline V and J ends were trimmed by 1 base and 4 bases, with 10 bases remaining between them. CDR3 bases: TGTGCCAGCAGCTTAGTAGCAGGGGTCTATGGCTACACCTTC. Translating gives CASSLVAGVYGYTF.

The gene calls are TRBV11-3 and TRBJ1-1; perhaps TRBD1 as D (6 bases). The CDR3 is 14 amino acids. V lost 5 bases and J lost 2, with 12 bases in between. CDR1 SGHNT and CDR2 YENEEA come from the germline V gene. The CDR3 DNA reads as TGTGCCAGCAGCCAGGGGCAGGGAAACACTGAAGCTTTCTTT. As protein: CASSQGQGNTEAFF.

The V call is TRBV20-1, the J call TRBJ2-1, with 9 bases that match TRBD2. After removal of 3 bases from V and 7 bases from J, the junction contained 16 bases not matched to a gene. Germline-derived CDR1 and CDR2 are DFQATT and SNEGSKA (reference sequence). The CDR3 length is 17 residues. CDR3 in DNA: TGCAGTGCTAGTTCGACGTTGGGCGGGGGGGCGCGAAATGAGCAGTTCTTC. It translates to CSASSTLGGGARNEQFF.

The chain uses TRBV10-3 and TRBJ2-3; tentative D call: TRBD1 (6 bases). Per the germline V gene, CDR1 is ENHRY and CDR2 is SYGVKD. The CDR3 extends over 16 amino acids. V was clipped by 3 bases and J by 4 bases, with 17 bases between them. CDR3 DNA: TGTGCCATCAGTGATGGGGGCCACGATCGAGCAGATACGCAGTATTTT. Translated, it gives CAISDGGHDRADTQYF.

CDR3 sequence: CASSLRGTSYNEQFF. CDR3 nucleotides: TGTGCCAGCAGCTTACGGGGGACATCCTACAATGAGCAGTTCTTC. This sequence joins TRBV7-2 and TRBJ2-1; tentatively, D is TRBD1 or TRBD2 (6 bases each). V lost 2 bases and J lost 1, with 9 bases in between. The length of the CDR3 is 15 residues. Germline loops: CDR1 SGHTA, CDR2 FQGNSA.

The J gene is TRBJ1-6, the V gene TRBV20-1; the match to TRBD1 covers 10 bases. After removal of 3 bases from V and 11 bases from J, the junction contained 7 bases not matched to a gene. In germline, CDR1 is DFQATT, CDR2 SNEGSKA (reference sequence). The CDR3 contains 14 residues. In DNA form, the CDR3 reads TGCAGTGCTAGTCCGGGACAGGGGTTTCCACCCCTCCACTTT. Its protein is CSASPGQGFPPLHF.

The chain has TRBV10-1 and TRBJ2-7; D is perhaps TRBD1 (5 bases). Germline V lookup: CDR1 WNHNN, CDR2 SYGVQD (reference sequence). CDR3 size: 14 residues. Deletions cut 0 bases from V and 5 bases from J, with 11 bases between. The CDR3 DNA reads as TGCGCCAGCAGTGAGTCGCCACAGGTCCACGAGCAGTACTTC. It is translated as CASSESPQVHEQYF.

The chain recombines TRBV20-1 with TRBJ2-7, with 8 bases matching TRBD1. J gave up 7 bases and V 3 bases, and 8 bases lay outside the gene matches. CDR1 is DFQATT and CDR2 is SNEGSKA in the germline V gene (reference sequence). The CDR3 has 13 amino acids. CDR3 nucleotides: TGCAGTGCTAGTGCGCAGGGGGCTCGTGAGCAGTACTTC. It specifies CSASAQGAREQYF.

The chain uses TRBV19 and TRBJ1-2; D is perhaps TRBD1 (5 bases). CDR1 and CDR2 from the germline V gene are LNHDA and SQIVND (reference sequence). V gave up 3 bases and J gave up 2 bases, with 10 bases separating them. The CDR3 is 14 residues long. As DNA, the CDR3 is TGTGCCAGTAGTATCCAGGGAGGGAACTATGGCTACACCTTC. Its protein product is CASSIQGGNYGYTF.

This clone occurred a few times. This chain uses TRBV7-9 with TRBJ2-4; the D gene is possibly TRBD2 (6 bases). The V gene lost 1 base and the J gene lost 13 bases, with 14 bases spanning the gap. Germline CDR1 is SEHNR and CDR2 is FQNEAQ (reference sequence). The CDR3 has 13 amino acids. The chain's CDR3 is CASSLGFRDSQYF. The CDR3 bases are TGTGCCAGCAGCTTAGGGTTTCGGGACTCGCAGTACTTC.

The rearrangement joins TRBV18 to TRBJ2-7; 10 bases are shared with TRBD2. The CDR3 has 15 residues. The germline CDR1 and CDR2 sequences are KGHSH and LQKENI. J was trimmed by 2 bases and V by 3 bases; bases with no gene match: 4. The CDR3 loop is CASSPRTSGTYEQYF. Here the CDR3 DNA reads TGTGCCAGCTCACCCCGAACTAGCGGGACCTACGAGCAGTACTTC.

The chain combines TRBV11-2 with TRBJ2-3; TRBD1 is a possible D gene (5 bases). Germline CDR1 reads SGHAT; CDR2 reads FQNNGV. This CDR3 contains 11 residues. V was shortened by 8 bases and J by 6 bases, with 9 bases between the two germline ends. The CDR3 region has the DNA TGTGCCAGCCTGAAGGGGGATACGCAGTATTTT. Its translation is CASLKGDTQYF.

The chain is built from TRBV14 and TRBJ1-1; D call uncertain. V was trimmed by 4 bases and J by 5 bases, leaving 17 bases between them. From germline, CDR1 is SGHDN and CDR2 FVKESK. This CDR3 region has 15 residues. The CDR3 DNA reads TGTGCCAGCAGCCGTTATACACGATCTGGTACTGAAGCTTTCTTT. Encoded protein: CASSRYTRSGTEAFF.

The V gene is TRBV24-1, the J gene TRBJ1-3; D is possibly TRBD1 (6 bases). The CDR3 is 19 amino acids. The germline gives CDR1 KGHDR, CDR2 SFDVKD. V gave up 0 bases and J gave up 0 bases, with 17 bases separating them. CDR3 sequence (DNA): TGTGCCACCAGTGATTTGCCTGGGGGCGGCTTATACTCTGGAAACACCATATATTTT. It encodes CATSDLPGGGLYSGNTIYF.

This clone appeared a few times. The J gene is TRBJ2-3, the V gene TRBV6-1; possibly TRBD1 for D (5 bases). V shed 2 bases and J shed 0 bases, with 9 bases lying between them. The CDR3 contains 15 residues. Germline CDR1 reads MNHNS; CDR2 reads SASEGT. This CDR3 reads CASSESQGSTDTQYF. The CDR3, as DNA: TGTGCCAGCAGTGAAAGTCAGGGAAGCACAGATACGCAGTATTTT.

The rearrangement uses TRBV29-1 and TRBJ2-5, with D unresolved. Germline V gene data show CDR1 as SQVTM and CDR2 as ANQGSEA. The CDR3 runs 13 residues. V shed 7 bases and J shed 4 bases, with 16 bases lying between them. This chain's CDR3 is CSAREDIGETQYF. The CDR3, as DNA: TGCAGCGCCCGTGAGGATATAGGAGAGACCCAGTACTTC. The full variable domain, with the rest looked up from reference TRBV29-1 and TRBJ2-5, is SAVISQKPSRDICQRGTSLTIQCQVDSQVTMMFWYRQQPGQSLTLIATANQGSEATYESGFVIDKFPISRPNLTFSTLTVSNMSPEDSSIYLCSAREDIGETQYFGPGTRLLVL.

This chain connects TRBV6-6 to TRBJ1-3, with unresolved D. Trimming stripped 6 bases from V and 4 bases from J, with 16 bases between. The CDR3 runs 15 residues. Per the germline V gene, CDR1 is MNHNY and CDR2 is SVGAGI (reference sequence). CDR3 amino acids: CASSSDLPRGNTIYF. The CDR3 DNA sequence: TGTGCCAGCAGCTCCGACCTCCCAAGGGGAAACACCATATATTTT.

The CDR3 DNA reads TGTGCCAGCAGCCACGAAGGGGTTTTCACCGGGGAGCTGTTTTTT. This translates into CASSHEGVFTGELFF. The chain is built from TRBV3-1 (or the pseudogene TRBV3-2) and TRBJ2-2; D may be TRBD1 (5 bases). The CDR3 length is 15 residues. Trimming removed 3 bases at V and 4 bases at J, with 12 bases between. Looked up from germline, CDR1 is LGHDT and CDR2 is YNNKEL (reference sequence).

Notes on this clone: Within the sample, other DNA sequences also encode this same CDR3. The gene calls are TRBV12-3 or TRBV12-4 and TRBJ2-5; no clear D gene. V gave up 1 base and J gave up 5 bases, with 2 bases separating them. The CDR3 length is 11 residues. CDR3 DNA sequence: TGTGCCAGCAGTTTAGGCGAGACCCAGTACTTC. Translating it yields CASSLGETQYF.

The rearrangement joins TRBV7-2 to TRBJ2-2; TRBD2 is a possible D gene (5 bases). The CDR3 contains 19 residues. From germline, CDR1 is SGHTA and CDR2 FQGNSA. V lost 7 bases and J 2 bases, leaving 26 bases between the germline ends. The CDR3 sequence: CASTSRGGRSAVNTGELFF. As DNA, the CDR3 is TGTGCCAGCACCTCTAGAGGAGGCCGATCCGCCGTAAACACCGGGGAGCTGTTTTTT.

The V and J genes are TRBV9 and TRBJ2-1; maybe TRBD2 (7 bases). This CDR3 is 14 amino acids long. Trimming stripped 2 bases from V and 9 bases from J, with 15 bases between. Looked up from germline, CDR1 is SGDLS and CDR2 is YYNGEE. CDR3 sequence: CASSVEGGPTEQFF. For the CDR3, the DNA is TGTGCCAGCAGCGTGGAGGGGGGGCCTACTGAGCAGTTCTTC. Full variable domain (remainder filled in from reference TRBV9 and TRBJ2-1): DSGVTQTPKHLITATGQRVTLRCSPRSGDLSVYWYQQSLDQGLQFLIQYYNGEERAKGNILERFSAQQFPDLHSELNLSSLELGDSALYFCASSVEGGPTEQFFGPGTRLTVL.

This sequence joins TRBV19 and TRBJ1-1; D is ambiguous. Between the trimmed V and J ends, which lost 4 bases and 1 base, there was a span of 13 bases. This CDR3 is 15 amino acids long. Germline lookup yields CDR1 LNHDA and CDR2 SQIVND (reference sequence). The CDR3 is CASSKERPPNTEAFF. The CDR3 DNA follows: TGTGCCAGTAGTAAAGAGAGGCCGCCGAACACTGAAGCTTTCTTT.

The chain uses TRBV5-6 and TRBJ2-1; perhaps D is TRBD1 or TRBD2 (5 bases each). Germline CDR1 is SGHDT and CDR2 is YYEEEE. V was pared by 3 bases and J by 8 bases, with 15 bases between. CDR3 size: 14 residues. CDR3 sequence reads: CASSWGTRADEQFF. CDR3 nucleotide sequence: TGTGCCAGCAGCTGGGGGACCCGGGCCGATGAGCAGTTCTTC.